This TCR beta chain was found in a study of T cell repertoires in cytomegalovirus infection (dated by TCRdb to about 2019). Study-level background: Donor HLA type was relevant to the analysis, because carriage of CMV infection together with the matching HLA type was indicated by public TCR beta signatures.

For sequencing, an Illumina HiSeq 1500 was employed. The public reads were run again by TCRdb, first through fastp at Q25 and then through MiXCR, and only productive beta chains were kept. Entries are consolidated by CDR3 protein sequence, retaining the most common genes and DNA. The sample data list 250,000 to 300,000 distinct CDR3 sequences, and about 25% of these were observed just once. The ten largest clonotypes hold over 11% of the sample. Of note for this clonotype: Its antigen is not yet known. No much larger clone is present one base from it, and per-base qualities are unavailable.

From the cysteine through the phenylalanine, the CDR3 covers 13 amino acids. The only DNA kept is the CDR3, 39 bases in frame from the first base. The junction shows trimming of 3 bases on V and 5 bases on J, plus 10 bases between the germline ends. The germline V gene encodes CDR1 SEHNR and CDR2 FQNEAQ (reference sequence). Paper-wide results and their limitations: In the ex vivo response, HLA-C-restricted CMV-specific TCR beta clonotypes were dominant, and in two of eight donors the single most frequent clonotype came from this HLA-C-restricted group. In both this cohort and an independent cohort of 350 or so donors, the cumulative frequency of public TCR beta family members distinguished carriers of CMV infection plus the relevant HLA type.

Recombination linked TRBV7-9 to TRBJ2-5; the D gene is possibly TRBD2, with 5 bases matching. This TCR came from a human donor in good health (CMV status not recorded). Some clones in this sample may be carry-over from other donors' samples. The sample consisted of PBMCs. In nucleotides, the sequence is TGTGCCAGCAGCTTTCCAGGCGGGGAGACCCAGTACTTC. This yields the protein CASSFPGGETQYF.